The rows below give T cell receptor beta chains drawn from one sample of a study of cytomegalovirus exposure and HLA in healthy donors. Only in-frame clones appear in the TCRdb table, and some are missing; sequencing was by immunoSEQ multiplex PCR. The sample holds about 150,000 clones, about 82% seen once. Sequenced: PBMCs. The receptor source for this set is a male donor in good health and CMV-seronegative. Both conserved end residues are part of each CDR3. The D gene is left open where the match is weak. Size is stated for part of the rows, as once, few or many counts, or as a class when the clone is expanded.

DNA: TGTGCCAGCAGTTACTCGACAAGTGCCGTTGAAGCTTTCTTT; CDR3: CASSYSTSAVEAFF; size: .; D: .; V: TRBV6-5; J: TRBJ1-1
DNA: TGTGCCAGCAGTTACCCCGAAGGACAGGGGGATACTGAAGCTTTCTTT; CDR3: CASSYPEGQGDTEAFF; size: few; D: TRBD1; V: TRBV6-6; J: TRBJ1-1
DNA: TGTGCCAGTAGTACGGACAGGGCCCCACTGAACACTGAAGCTTTCTTT; CDR3: CASSTDRAPLNTEAFF; size: once; D: TRBD1; V: TRBV19; J: TRBJ1-1
DNA: TGCGCCAGCAGCCAAGACAGGATGTACTCTGGAAACACCATATATTTT; CDR3: CASSQDRMYSGNTIYF; size: .; D: .; V: TRBV4-3; J: TRBJ1-3
DNA: TGTGCCAGCAGTTACACGGGGAGTGGGACCCAGTACTTC; CDR3: CASSYTGSGTQYF; size: .; D: .; V: TRBV6-5; J: TRBJ2-5
DNA: TGTGCCTGGAGTGTACGGGCAGGGCCCCGTTATAGCAATCAGCCCCAGCATTTT; CDR3: CAWSVRAGPRYSNQPQHF; size: .; D: .; V: TRBV30; J: TRBJ1-5
DNA: TGCGCCAGCAGCTTGGGCAGAGGGGATACGCAGTATTTT; CDR3: CASSLGRGDTQYF; size: .; D: .; V: TRBV5-1; J: TRBJ2-3
DNA: TGTGCCAGCAGTTTGAGGGGGCGGGGCACTGAAGCTTTCTTT; CDR3: CASSLRGRGTEAFF; size: few; D: TRBD1; V: TRBV28; J: TRBJ1-1
DNA: TGCGCCAGCAGCTTGGACCAGGCGTTGGATAATTCACCCCTCCACTTT; CDR3: CASSLDQALDNSPLHF; size: .; D: .; V: TRBV5-1; J: TRBJ1-6
DNA: TGTGCCAGCAGCTTCAGGGGTACCCAAGAGACCCAGTACTTC; CDR3: CASSFRGTQETQYF; size: .; D: .; V: TRBV4-2; J: TRBJ2-5
DNA: TGTGCCAGCAGTGTGACTAGCAGGGAGACCCAGTACTTC; CDR3: CASSVTSRETQYF; size: .; D: TRBD2; V: TRBV6-4; J: TRBJ2-5
DNA: TGTGCCAGCAGTCCAAGACAGGGGACAAACACCATATATTTT; CDR3: CASSPRQGTNTIYF; size: .; D: TRBD1; V: TRBV6-1; J: TRBJ1-3
DNA: TGTGCCAGCTCACCCCCGGGATATGTGGGAGGGAAAACCTACGAGCAGTACTTC; CDR3: CASSPPGYVGGKTYEQYF; size: .; D: TRBD2; V: TRBV18; J: TRBJ2-7
DNA: TGCAGCGTTGTCGGCGGGAGGATGGGTGAGCAGTTCTTC; CDR3: CSVVGGRMGEQFF; size: .; D: TRBD2; V: TRBV29-1; J: TRBJ2-1
DNA: TGTGCCAGCAGCCACACCGGGACATCTGAAGCTTTCTTT; CDR3: CASSHTGTSEAFF; size: once; D: .; V: TRBV4-2; J: TRBJ1-1
DNA: TGTGCCAGCAGTCCCGGGACAGTCTCAAATGAAAAACTGTTTTTT; CDR3: CASSPGTVSNEKLFF; size: .; D: TRBD1; V: TRBV27; J: TRBJ1-4
DNA: TGTGCCTGGTCGACAGGGCGGACCTACGAGCAGTACTTC; CDR3: CAWSTGRTYEQYF; size: .; D: TRBD1; V: TRBV30; J: TRBJ2-7
DNA: TGCGCCAGCACTCCCGGACAGGGTACAGATACGCAGTATTTT; CDR3: CASTPGQGTDTQYF; size: .; D: TRBD1; V: TRBV5-1; J: TRBJ2-3
DNA: TGTGCCAGCTCCCAGGACAGGACGAATTCACCCCTCCACTTT; CDR3: CASSQDRTNSPLHF; size: .; D: TRBD1; V: TRBV18; J: TRBJ1-6
DNA: TGTGCCAGTAGTATGGCGGGACGACTAGCGGCCTCCTACGAGCAGTACTTC; CDR3: CASSMAGRLAASYEQYF; size: .; D: TRBD2; V: TRBV19; J: TRBJ2-7
DNA: TGTGCCAGCAGCTTAACCATAAAGCGTGAAGCTTTCTTT; CDR3: CASSLTIKREAFF; size: .; D: .; V: TRBV13; J: TRBJ1-1
DNA: TGTGCCAGCAGTTACGGCGCAGGGCACGGCTACACCTTC; CDR3: CASSYGAGHGYTF; size: .; D: .; V: TRBV6-5; J: TRBJ1-2
DNA: TGTGCCAGCAGCCAAGAGGGAGCGGGAAGCACAGATACGCAGTATTTT; CDR3: CASSQEGAGSTDTQYF; size: .; D: TRBD2; V: TRBV4-2; J: TRBJ2-3
DNA: TGTGCCAGCAGCGACAGCCCAATTAACTACGAGCAGTACTTC; CDR3: CASSDSPINYEQYF; size: .; D: .; V: TRBV5-4; J: TRBJ2-7
DNA: TGTGCCAGCAGCTTAAATTCCGTGACTAGCGGCGAGCAGTACTTC; CDR3: CASSLNSVTSGEQYF; size: .; D: TRBD2; V: TRBV7-8; J: TRBJ2-7
DNA: TGTGCCAGCAGCCCATTATACAGTCGGGGCACTGAAGCTTTCTTT; CDR3: CASSPLYSRGTEAFF; size: .; D: .; V: TRBV9; J: TRBJ1-1
DNA: TGTGCCAGCAGTAAGGACAGGGTGAGAGGCTACACCTTC; CDR3: CASSKDRVRGYTF; size: .; D: TRBD1; V: TRBV28; J: TRBJ1-2
DNA: TGTGCCACCAGCAGAGATTTCGAGGAATCTACTACTGAAGCTTTCTTT; CDR3: CATSRDFEESTTEAFF; size: once; D: .; V: TRBV15; J: TRBJ1-1
DNA: TGTGCCAGTCTCACTCGGACAGGGATCTATGGCTACACCTTC; CDR3: CASLTRTGIYGYTF; size: .; D: TRBD1; V: TRBV19; J: TRBJ1-2
DNA: TGCGCCAGCACGGAGACTAGCGGCTACGAGCAGTACTTC; CDR3: CASTETSGYEQYF; size: .; D: TRBD2; V: TRBV5-1; J: TRBJ2-7
DNA: TGTGCCAGCAGCGCTGCCGGGACAGGGGGCTACGAGCAGTACTTC; CDR3: CASSAAGTGGYEQYF; size: .; D: TRBD1; V: TRBV7-6; J: TRBJ2-7
DNA: TGCAGCGTTACCACGGGACTAGCAAACAATGAGCAGTTCTTC; CDR3: CSVTTGLANNEQFF; size: .; D: TRBD2; V: TRBV29-1; J: TRBJ2-1
DNA: TGTGCCAGCAGCGCTCTCGACTGGGGCCGCACAGATACGCAGTATTTT; CDR3: CASSALDWGRTDTQYF; size: .; D: .; V: TRBV9; J: TRBJ2-3
DNA: TGTGCCAGCAGCTTAGCGTGGCTTTCAGATACGCAGTATTTT; CDR3: CASSLAWLSDTQYF; size: .; D: .; V: TRBV7-2; J: TRBJ2-3
DNA: TGTGCCAGTAGTACCTCAGCGGGAGACGAGACCCAGTACTTC; CDR3: CASSTSAGDETQYF; size: .; D: TRBD2; V: TRBV19; J: TRBJ2-5
DNA: TGTGCCAGTAATCCGACCGCCAGCGGGAGCGGGTACAATGAGCAGTTCTTC; CDR3: CASNPTASGSGYNEQFF; size: .; D: TRBD2; V: TRBV19; J: TRBJ2-1
DNA: TGTGCCAGCAGTCTGCGGACTAGCGGGAACACCGGGGAGCTGTTTTTT; CDR3: CASSLRTSGNTGELFF; size: few; D: TRBD2; V: TRBV28; J: TRBJ2-2
DNA: TGTGCCAGCAGCTCCATCCTTCAGGGAGGCGGCTACACCTTC; CDR3: CASSSILQGGGYTF; size: .; D: .; V: TRBV7-8; J: TRBJ1-2
DNA: TGTGCCAGCAGCTTAGCGACCGGGACAGGGCAAGAGACCCAGTACTTC; CDR3: CASSLATGTGQETQYF; size: .; D: TRBD1; V: TRBV7-7; J: TRBJ2-5
DNA: TGTGCCAGCAGTGGACAGTATAGCAATCAGCCCCAGCATTTT; CDR3: CASSGQYSNQPQHF; size: .; D: .; V: TRBV2; J: TRBJ1-5
DNA: TGTGCCAGCAGTTTGAGCGGGGAGCTGTTTTTT; CDR3: CASSLSGELFF; size: .; D: .; V: TRBV28; J: TRBJ2-2
DNA: TGTGCCAGCAGCTCCGCAGGGAAGCCCCCTTCCTACGAGCAGTACTTC; CDR3: CASSSAGKPPSYEQYF; size: once; D: .; V: TRBV7-2; J: TRBJ2-7
DNA: TGTGCCAGCAGCAAACAGGACACTCATAGCAATCAGCCCCAGCATTTT; CDR3: CASSKQDTHSNQPQHF; size: .; D: .; V: TRBV5-6; J: TRBJ1-5
DNA: TGTGCCTGGATGCCCCCCTGGGGGGCAGATACGCAGTATTTT; CDR3: CAWMPPWGADTQYF; size: few; D: .; V: TRBV30; J: TRBJ2-3
DNA: TGCGCCAGCAGCCAGCCAGGGATTGGGGAGACCCAGTACTTC; CDR3: CASSQPGIGETQYF; size: once; D: .; V: TRBV4-1; J: TRBJ2-5
DNA: TGTGCCACCAGCAGAGGCAGGGGGACTGAAGCTTTCTTT; CDR3: CATSRGRGTEAFF; size: .; D: TRBD1; V: TRBV15; J: TRBJ1-1
DNA: TGTGCCAGCAGGACAGGACTCATGAACACTGAAGCTTTCTTT; CDR3: CASRTGLMNTEAFF; size: .; D: .; V: TRBV27; J: TRBJ1-1
DNA: TGTGCCAGCAGTTATTACTCCGAGCAGTACTTC; CDR3: CASSYYSEQYF; size: few; D: .; V: TRBV6-5; J: TRBJ2-7